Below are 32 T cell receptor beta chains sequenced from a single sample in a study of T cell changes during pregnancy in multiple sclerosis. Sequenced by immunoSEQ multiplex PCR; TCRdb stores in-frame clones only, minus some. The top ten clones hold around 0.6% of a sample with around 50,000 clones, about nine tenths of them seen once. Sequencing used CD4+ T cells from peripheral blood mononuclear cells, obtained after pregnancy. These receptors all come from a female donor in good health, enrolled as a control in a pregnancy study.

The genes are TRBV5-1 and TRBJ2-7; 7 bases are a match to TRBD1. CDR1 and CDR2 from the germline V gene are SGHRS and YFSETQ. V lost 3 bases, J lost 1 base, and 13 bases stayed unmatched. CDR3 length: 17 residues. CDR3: CASSSGSGTVLSYEQYF. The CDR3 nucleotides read TGCGCCAGCAGCTCGGGTTCCGGGACAGTTCTTTCCTACGAGCAGTACTTC.

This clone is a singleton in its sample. In DNA, the CDR3 is TGTGCCAGTAGTATGGTGATGGGGAGCTATGGCTACACCTTC. Its protein product is CASSMVMGSYGYTF. The rearrangement joins TRBV19 to TRBJ1-2; D remains ambiguous. Deletions cut 3 bases from V and 4 bases from J, with 12 bases between. The CDR3 has 14 residues. CDR1 is LNHDA and CDR2 is SQIVND in the germline V gene (reference sequence). The full variable domain, with the rest looked up from reference TRBV19 and TRBJ1-2, is DGGITQSPKYLFRKEGQNVTLSCEQNLNHDAMYWYRQDPGQGLRLIYYSQIVNDFQKGDIAEGYSVSREKKESFPLTVTSAQKNPTAFYLCASSMVMGSYGYTFGSGTRLTVV.

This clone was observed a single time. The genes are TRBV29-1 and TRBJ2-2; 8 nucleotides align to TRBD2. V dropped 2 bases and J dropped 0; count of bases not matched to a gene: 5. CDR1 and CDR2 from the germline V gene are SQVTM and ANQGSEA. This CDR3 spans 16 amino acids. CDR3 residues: CSVEQVAGPNTGELFF. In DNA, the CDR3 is TGCAGCGTTGAACAGGTAGCGGGGCCGAACACCGGGGAGCTGTTTTTT.

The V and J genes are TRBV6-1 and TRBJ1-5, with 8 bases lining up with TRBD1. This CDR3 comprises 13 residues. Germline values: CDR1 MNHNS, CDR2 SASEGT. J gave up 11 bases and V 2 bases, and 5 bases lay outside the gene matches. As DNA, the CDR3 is TGTGCCAGCAGTGAAACCAGGGGGCAGGCCCAGCATTTT. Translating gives CASSETRGQAQHF.

The CDR3 here is CASILPGGYFGLTGMQYF. DNA of the CDR3: TGTGCCAGCATTTTGCCAGGGGGTTACTTCGGGCTTACGGGTATGCAGTACTTC. This chain joins TRBV5-8 and TRBJ2-7; 7 bases map to TRBD1. V lost 6 bases, J lost 9 bases, and 27 bases stayed unmatched. CDR1 SGHTS and CDR2 YDEGEE come from the germline V gene. This CDR3 has 18 amino acids.

CDR3 in DNA: TGTGCCAGCAGCTTAAGTTCCGGGCGGGGGTTTTCCTACGAGCAGTACTTC. Translated: CASSLSSGRGFSYEQYF. The chain employs TRBV5-8 and TRBJ2-7, with 7 bases aligning to TRBD2. CDR3 length: 17 residues. Germline V gene data show CDR1 as SGHTS and CDR2 as YDEGEE. V was pared by 2 bases and J by 1 base, with 12 bases of the junction left unmatched.

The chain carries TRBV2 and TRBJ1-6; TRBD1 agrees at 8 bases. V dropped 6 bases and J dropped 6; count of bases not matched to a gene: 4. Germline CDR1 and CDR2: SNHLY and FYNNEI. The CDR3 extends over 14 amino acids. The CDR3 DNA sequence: TGTGCCAGCAGAACCGGACAGGGTAATTCACCCCTCCACTTT. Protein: CASRTGQGNSPLHF.

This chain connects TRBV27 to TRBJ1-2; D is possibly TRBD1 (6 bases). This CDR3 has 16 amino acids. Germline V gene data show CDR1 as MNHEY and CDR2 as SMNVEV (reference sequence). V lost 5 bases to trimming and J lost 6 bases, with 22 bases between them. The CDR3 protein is CASSPQRGSEQDGYTF. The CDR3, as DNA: TGTGCCAGCAGTCCACAAAGGGGGTCGGAGCAGGATGGCTACACCTTC.

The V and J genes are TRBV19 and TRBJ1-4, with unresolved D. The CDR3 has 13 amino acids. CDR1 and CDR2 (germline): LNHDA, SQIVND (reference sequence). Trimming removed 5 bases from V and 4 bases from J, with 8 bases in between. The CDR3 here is CASSWRVNEKLFF. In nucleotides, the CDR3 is TGTGCCAGTAGTTGGCGGGTTAATGAAAAACTGTTTTTT. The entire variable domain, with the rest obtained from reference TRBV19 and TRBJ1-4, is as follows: DGGITQSPKYLFRKEGQNVTLSCEQNLNHDAMYWYRQDPGQGLRLIYYSQIVNDFQKGDIAEGYSVSREKKESFPLTVTSAQKNPTAFYLCASSWRVNEKLFFGSGTQLSVL.

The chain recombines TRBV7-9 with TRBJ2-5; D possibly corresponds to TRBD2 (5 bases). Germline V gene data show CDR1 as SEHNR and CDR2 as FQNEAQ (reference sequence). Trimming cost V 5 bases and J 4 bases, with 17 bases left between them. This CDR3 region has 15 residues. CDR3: CASSPQRAGVETQYF. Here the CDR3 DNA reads TGTGCCAGCAGCCCACAGAGGGCCGGCGTAGAGACCCAGTACTTC.

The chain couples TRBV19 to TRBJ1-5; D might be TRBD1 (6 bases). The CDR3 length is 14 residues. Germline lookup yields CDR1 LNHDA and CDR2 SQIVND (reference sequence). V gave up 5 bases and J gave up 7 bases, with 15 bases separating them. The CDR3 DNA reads TGTGCCAGTAGTTATTTAGGGGGAGGGCAGCCCCAGCATTTT. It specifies CASSYLGGGQPQHF.

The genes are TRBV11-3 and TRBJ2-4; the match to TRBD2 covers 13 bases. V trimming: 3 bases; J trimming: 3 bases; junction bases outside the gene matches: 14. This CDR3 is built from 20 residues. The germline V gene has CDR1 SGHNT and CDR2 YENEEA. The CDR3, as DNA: TGTGCCAGCAGCTTCATCCTACTAGCGGGGGGGCCTCCTAACAAAAACATTCAGTACTTC. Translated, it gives CASSFILLAGGPPNKNIQYF. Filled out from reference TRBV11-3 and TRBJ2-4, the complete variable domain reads EAGVVQSPRYKIIEKKQPVAFWCNPISGHNTLYWYLQNLGQGPELLIRYENEEAVDDSQLPKDRFSAERLKGVDSTLKIQPAELGDSAVYLCASSFILLAGGPPNKNIQYFGAGTRLSVL.

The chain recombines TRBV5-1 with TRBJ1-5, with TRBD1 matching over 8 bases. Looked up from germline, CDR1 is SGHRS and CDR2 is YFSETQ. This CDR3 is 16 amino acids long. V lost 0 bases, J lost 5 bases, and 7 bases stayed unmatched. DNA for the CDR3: TGCGCCAGCAGCTTGGAAGGTGCAGGGGGCCATCAGCCCCAGCATTTT. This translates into CASSLEGAGGHQPQHF.

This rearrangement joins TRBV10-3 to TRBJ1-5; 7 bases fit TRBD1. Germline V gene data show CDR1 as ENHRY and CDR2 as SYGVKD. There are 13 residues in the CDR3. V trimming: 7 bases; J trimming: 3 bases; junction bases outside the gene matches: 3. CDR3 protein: CAIKGQTNQPQHF. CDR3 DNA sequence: TGTGCCATCAAGGGACAGACCAATCAGCCCCAGCATTTT.

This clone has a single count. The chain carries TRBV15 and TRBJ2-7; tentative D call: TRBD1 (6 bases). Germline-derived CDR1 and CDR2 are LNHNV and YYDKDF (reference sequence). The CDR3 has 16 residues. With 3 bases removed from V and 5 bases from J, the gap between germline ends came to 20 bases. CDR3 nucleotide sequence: TGTGCCACCAGCAGCCGGCTGACAGGAGGTAGGGACGAGCAGTACTTC. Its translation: CATSSRLTGGRDEQYF.

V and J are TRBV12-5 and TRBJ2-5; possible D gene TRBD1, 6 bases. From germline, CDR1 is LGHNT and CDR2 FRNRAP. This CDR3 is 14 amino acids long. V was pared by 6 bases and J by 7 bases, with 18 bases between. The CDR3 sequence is CASGPPGTLVTQYF. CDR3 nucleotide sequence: TGTGCTAGTGGCCCCCCCGGGACATTGGTGACCCAGTACTTC.

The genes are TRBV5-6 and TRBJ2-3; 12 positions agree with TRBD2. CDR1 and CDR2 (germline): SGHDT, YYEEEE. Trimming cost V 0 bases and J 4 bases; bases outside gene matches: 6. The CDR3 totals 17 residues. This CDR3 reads CASSLVRSSGGADTQYF. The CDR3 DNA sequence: TGTGCCAGCAGCTTGGTTCGTTCTAGCGGGGGGGCAGATACGCAGTATTTT.

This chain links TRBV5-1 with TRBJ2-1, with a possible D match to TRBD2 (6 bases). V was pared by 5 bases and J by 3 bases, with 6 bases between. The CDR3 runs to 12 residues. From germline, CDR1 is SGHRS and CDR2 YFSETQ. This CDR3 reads CASRTSYNEQFF. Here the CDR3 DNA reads TGCGCCAGCAGGACTAGCTACAATGAGCAGTTCTTC.

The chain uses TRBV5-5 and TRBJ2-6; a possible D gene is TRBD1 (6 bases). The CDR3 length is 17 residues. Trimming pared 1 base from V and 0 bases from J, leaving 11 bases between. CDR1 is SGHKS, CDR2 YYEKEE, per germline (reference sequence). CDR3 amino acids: CASSLLDSLSGANVLTF. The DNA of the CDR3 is TGTGCCAGCAGCTTGTTGGACAGTCTCTCTGGGGCCAACGTCCTGACTTTC. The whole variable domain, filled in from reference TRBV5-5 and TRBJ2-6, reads DAGVTQSPTHLIKTRGQQVTLRCSPISGHKSVSWYQQVLGQGPQFIFQYYEKEERGRGNFPDRFSARQFPNYSSELNVNALLLGDSALYLCASSLLDSLSGANVLTFGAGSRLTVL.

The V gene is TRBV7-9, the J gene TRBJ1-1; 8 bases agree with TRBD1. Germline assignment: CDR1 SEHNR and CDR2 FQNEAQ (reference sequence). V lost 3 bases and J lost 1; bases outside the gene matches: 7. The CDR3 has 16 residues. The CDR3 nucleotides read TGTGCCAGCAGCTTTGCCTCCGGGACAGGGAACACTGAAGCTTTCTTT. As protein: CASSFASGTGNTEAFF.

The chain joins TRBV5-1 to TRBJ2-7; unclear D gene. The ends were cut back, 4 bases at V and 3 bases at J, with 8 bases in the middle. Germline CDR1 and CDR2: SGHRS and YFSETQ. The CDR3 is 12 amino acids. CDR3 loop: CASSPDIYEQYF. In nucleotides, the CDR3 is TGCGCCAGCAGCCCAGATATCTACGAGCAGTACTTC.

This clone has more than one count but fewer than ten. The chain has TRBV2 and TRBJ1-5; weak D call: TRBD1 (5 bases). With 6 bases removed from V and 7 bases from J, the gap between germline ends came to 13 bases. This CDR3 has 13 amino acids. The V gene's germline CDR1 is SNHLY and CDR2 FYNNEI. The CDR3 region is CASSPGLWQPQHF. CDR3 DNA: TGTGCCAGCAGCCCAGGGTTGTGGCAGCCCCAGCATTTT. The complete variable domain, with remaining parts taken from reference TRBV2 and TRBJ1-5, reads EPEVTQTPSHQVTQMGQEVILRCVPISNHLYFYWYRQILGQKVEFLVSFYNNEISEKSEIFDDQFSVERPDGSNFTLKIRSTKLEDSAMYFCASSPGLWQPQHFGDGTRLSIL.

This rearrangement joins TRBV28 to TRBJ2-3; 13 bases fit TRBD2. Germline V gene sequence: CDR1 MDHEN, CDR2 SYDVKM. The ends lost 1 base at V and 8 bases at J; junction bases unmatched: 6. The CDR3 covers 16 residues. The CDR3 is CASSLSTSGGKGTQYF. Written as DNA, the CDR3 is TGTGCCAGCAGTTTATCGACTAGCGGGGGGAAGGGTACGCAGTATTTT. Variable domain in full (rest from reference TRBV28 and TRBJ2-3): DVKVTQSSRYLVKRTGEKVFLECVQDMDHENMFWYRQDPGLGLRLIYFSYDVKMKEKGDIPEGYSVSREKKERFSLILESASTNQTSMYLCASSLSTSGGKGTQYFGPGTRLTVL.

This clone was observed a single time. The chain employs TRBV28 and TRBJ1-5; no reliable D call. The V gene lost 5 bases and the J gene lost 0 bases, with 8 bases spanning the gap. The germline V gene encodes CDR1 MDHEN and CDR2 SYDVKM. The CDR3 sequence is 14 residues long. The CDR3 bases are TGTGCCAGCAGTCCTGCCTATAGCAATCAGCCCCAGCATTTT. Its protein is CASSPAYSNQPQHF.

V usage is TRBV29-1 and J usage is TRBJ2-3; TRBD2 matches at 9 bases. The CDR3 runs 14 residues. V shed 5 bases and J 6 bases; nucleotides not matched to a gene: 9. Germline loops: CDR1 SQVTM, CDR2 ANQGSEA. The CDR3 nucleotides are TGCAGCGTTAAGGTTCTAGCGGGAACGGATACGCAGTATTTT. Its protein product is CSVKVLAGTDTQYF.

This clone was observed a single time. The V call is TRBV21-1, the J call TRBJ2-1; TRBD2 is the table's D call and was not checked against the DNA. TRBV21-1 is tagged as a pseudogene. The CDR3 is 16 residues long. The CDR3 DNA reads TGTGCCAGCAGCCCCCTCCCCCTAGCGGGAGGCAATGAGCAGTTCTTC. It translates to CASSPLPLAGGNEQFF.

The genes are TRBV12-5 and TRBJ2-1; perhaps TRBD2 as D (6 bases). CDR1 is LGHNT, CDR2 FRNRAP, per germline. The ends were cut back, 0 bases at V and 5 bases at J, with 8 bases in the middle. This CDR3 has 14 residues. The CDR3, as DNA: TGTGCTAGTGGTTTGGTACCGGGGGACAATGAGCAGTTCTTC. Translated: CASGLVPGDNEQFF.

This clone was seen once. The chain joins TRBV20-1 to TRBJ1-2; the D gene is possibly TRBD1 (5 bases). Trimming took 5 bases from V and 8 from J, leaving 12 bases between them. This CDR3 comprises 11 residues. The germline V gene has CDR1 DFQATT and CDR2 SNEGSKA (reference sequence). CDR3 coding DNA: TGCAGTGCTCCGGGGGTTTCGGGCTACACCTTC. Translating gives CSAPGVSGYTF.

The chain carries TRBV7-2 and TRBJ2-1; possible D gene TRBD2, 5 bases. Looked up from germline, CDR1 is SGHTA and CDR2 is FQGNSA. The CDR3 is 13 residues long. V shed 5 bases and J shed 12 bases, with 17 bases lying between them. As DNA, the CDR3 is TGTGCCAGCAGCCCGGAGGCCCCTACCGTGCAGTTCTTC. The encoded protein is CASSPEAPTVQFF.

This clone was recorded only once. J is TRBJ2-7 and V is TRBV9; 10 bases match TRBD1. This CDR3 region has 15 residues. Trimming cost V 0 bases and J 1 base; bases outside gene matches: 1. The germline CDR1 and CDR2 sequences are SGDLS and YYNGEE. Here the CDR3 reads CASSVGQGASYEQYF. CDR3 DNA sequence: TGTGCCAGCAGCGTAGGACAGGGGGCGTCCTACGAGCAGTACTTC.

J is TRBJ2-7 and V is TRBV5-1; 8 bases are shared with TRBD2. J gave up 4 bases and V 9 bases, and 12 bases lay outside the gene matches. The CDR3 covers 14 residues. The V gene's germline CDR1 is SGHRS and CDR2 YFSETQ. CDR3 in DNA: TGCGCCACCCATAGCGGGGAGTCGGGATACGAGCAGTACTTC. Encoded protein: CATHSGESGYEQYF.

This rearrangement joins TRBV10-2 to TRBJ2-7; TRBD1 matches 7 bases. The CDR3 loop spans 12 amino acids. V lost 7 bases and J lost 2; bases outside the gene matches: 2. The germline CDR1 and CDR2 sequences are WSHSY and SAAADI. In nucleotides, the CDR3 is TGCGCCAGCAACCAGGGGGCCTACGAGCAGTACTTC. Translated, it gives CASNQGAYEQYF.